This passage covers 12 T cell receptor beta chains from one sample sequenced in a study of blood T cell repertoires in COVID-19. The method was immunoSEQ multiplex PCR; TCRdb's version includes in-frame clones alone and lacks a portion of them. The data hold about 58,000 clones, with more than 85% observed a single time. The sample comprised peripheral blood. These receptors came from a woman between 65 and 79 years old with active COVID-19.

The J gene is TRBJ2-5, the V gene TRBV27, with a weak D call TRBD2 (6 bases). The germline gives CDR1 MNHEY, CDR2 SMNVEV (reference sequence). CDR3 length: 14 amino acids. Trimming took 5 bases from V and 9 from J, leaving 19 bases between them. CDR3 nucleotide sequence: TGTGCCAGCAGTCCTAATAGCGGCTGGGAGTCCCAGTACTTC. Its protein is CASSPNSGWESQYF.

This chain uses TRBV7-9 with TRBJ1-6; 8 nucleotides align to TRBD1. CDR1 and CDR2 (germline): SEHNR, FQNEAQ (reference sequence). There are 14 residues in the CDR3. V gave up 11 bases and J gave up 7 bases; unmatched junction bases: 10. CDR3 sequence reads: CAGSGQADNSPLHF. The CDR3 nucleotides read TGTGCCGGATCGGGACAGGCCGACAATTCACCCCTCCACTTT. The full variable domain, with the rest looked up from reference TRBV7-9 and TRBJ1-6, is DTGVSQNPRHKITKRGQNVTFRCDPISEHNRLYWYRQTLGQGPEFLTYFQNEAQLEKSRLLSDRFSAERPKGSFSTLEIQRTEQGDSAMYLCAGSGQADNSPLHFGNGTRLTVT.

CDR3 protein: CATSDYSNQPQHF. The CDR3 DNA is TGTGCCACCAGTGACTATAGCAATCAGCCCCAGCATTTT. The chain uses TRBV24-1 and TRBJ1-5, with D unclear. V was pared by 4 bases and J by 0 bases, with 3 bases between. CDR1 and CDR2 (germline): KGHDR, SFDVKD. This CDR3 contains 13 residues.

The chain has TRBV3-1 (or the pseudogene TRBV3-2) and TRBJ2-1, with D perhaps matching TRBD1 (5 bases). The CDR3 sequence is 17 residues long. Germline CDR1 is LGHDT and CDR2 is YNNKEL (reference sequence). With 0 bases removed from V and 4 bases from J, the gap between germline ends came to 16 bases. The CDR3 DNA sequence: TGTGCCAGCAGCCAAGAAGTTCCAAGTGGGGCTTACAATGAGCAGTTCTTC. This codes for CASSQEVPSGAYNEQFF.

The chain couples TRBV28 to TRBJ2-7, with 8 nucleotides matching TRBD2. Germline-derived CDR1 and CDR2 are MDHEN and SYDVKM. The CDR3 has 15 amino acids. V dropped 3 bases and J dropped 3; count of bases not matched to a gene: 7. The CDR3, as DNA: TGTGCCAGCAGTTTGGTGGCGGGAGGATTCTACGAGCAGTACTTC. It codes for CASSLVAGGFYEQYF.

The genes are TRBV6-2 or TRBV6-3 and TRBJ2-1; TRBD1 is a possible D gene (6 bases). CDR3 length: 14 amino acids. The V and J ends lost 5 bases and 9 bases respectively, with 17 bases between them. Germline V lookup: CDR1 MNHEY, CDR2 SVGEGT. As DNA, the CDR3 is TGTGCCAGCAGTACCACCGGGACACGGGGTGAGCAGTTCTTC. Amino acid sequence: CASSTTGTRGEQFF.

V gene TRBV5-1 combines with J gene TRBJ1-1; 9 bases agree with TRBD1. This CDR3 is 15 amino acids long. CDR1 and CDR2 from the germline V gene are SGHRS and YFSETQ. V dropped 5 bases and J dropped 5; count of bases not matched to a gene: 10. Here the CDR3 DNA reads TGCGCCAGCAGAGGAACAGGGGGCATAGGAACTGAAGCTTTCTTT. Protein: CASRGTGGIGTEAFF. Complete variable domain (other parts from reference TRBV5-1 and TRBJ1-1): KAGVTQTPRYLIKTRGQQVTLSCSPISGHRSVSWYQQTPGQGLQFLFEYFSETQRNKGNFPGRFSGRQFSNSRSEMNVSTLELGDSALYLCASRGTGGIGTEAFFGQGTRLTVV.

The V gene is TRBV28, the J gene TRBJ1-2, with 9 bases that match TRBD1. The V and J ends lost 4 bases and 8 bases, in that order; junction bases with no gene match: 5. This CDR3 comprises 13 residues. Germline values: CDR1 MDHEN, CDR2 SYDVKM. The CDR3 DNA reads as TGTGCCAGCAGTTACAGGGGGCGACGGGGCTACACCTTC. As protein: CASSYRGRRGYTF.

The chain couples TRBV6-6 to TRBJ2-3; D is uncertain. The CDR3 runs 13 residues. V dropped 5 bases and J dropped 3 bases, with 9 bases sitting between them. The V gene's germline CDR1 is MNHNY and CDR2 SVGAGI (reference sequence). The CDR3: CASSLDGTDTQYF. Here the CDR3 DNA reads TGTGCCAGCAGTCTTGACGGGACAGATACGCAGTATTTT.

The genes are TRBV5-5 and TRBJ1-2, with 10 bases that match TRBD1. This CDR3 has 14 residues. With V trimmed by 5 bases and J by 8 bases, 9 bases remained unmatched. Germline loops: CDR1 SGHKS, CDR2 YYEKEE (reference sequence). CDR3 in amino acids: CASRPLDRGQGYTF. CDR3 in DNA: TGTGCCAGCAGACCTCTTGACAGGGGGCAAGGCTACACCTTC. The whole variable domain, remainder taken from reference TRBV5-5 and TRBJ1-2, is DAGVTQSPTHLIKTRGQQVTLRCSPISGHKSVSWYQQVLGQGPQFIFQYYEKEERGRGNFPDRFSARQFPNYSSELNVNALLLGDSALYLCASRPLDRGQGYTFGSGTRLTVV.

This clone was seen a single time. The rearrangement uses TRBV18 and TRBJ2-7; D possibly corresponds to TRBD1 (5 bases). The V gene lost 3 bases and the J gene lost 0 bases, with 9 bases spanning the gap. Germline V gene lookup returns CDR1 KGHSH and CDR2 LQKENI. This CDR3 contains 14 residues. CDR3 sequence (DNA): TGTGCCAGCTCACCCACGACAGTCTCCTACGAGCAGTACTTC. This gives the protein CASSPTTVSYEQYF. The full variable domain, its missing parts supplied by reference TRBV18 and TRBJ2-7, is NAGVMQNPRHLVRRRGQEARLRCSPMKGHSHVYWYRQLPEEGLKFMVYLQKENIIDESGMPKERFSAEFPKEGPSILRIQQVVRGDSAAYFCASSPTTVSYEQYFGPGTRLTVT.

This clone was seen just once. The rearrangement joins TRBV5-5 to TRBJ2-7, with D maybe TRBD1 (5 bases). The germline gives CDR1 SGHKS, CDR2 YYEKEE (reference sequence). The V gene lost 4 bases and the J gene lost 6 bases, with 14 bases spanning the gap. CDR3 size: 13 residues. CDR3 nucleotides: TGTGCCAGCAGCCCGACAGTACCCCCCGAGCAGTACTTC. Encoded protein: CASSPTVPPEQYF.